The next 27 T cell receptor beta chains were all read from a single sample in a study of T cells in Graves' hyperthyroidism and ophthalmopathy. RNA transcripts yielded amplified TCR beta CDR3 regions. The HTBI primer set was used in a first-round RT-PCR of the TCR CDR3. TCRdb fed the multiplex PCR reads into MiXCR, producing one record per CDR3 protein. Found here are 300,000 to 500,000 distinct CDR3 sequences, more than 13% of them singletons; the top ten hold 28%. Sequenced sample: blood. These receptors all stem from a man aged 50 to 60 with Graves' ophthalmopathy.

Ten or more counts support this clonotype. The chain has TRBV11-2 and TRBJ1-1; 7 nucleotides align to TRBD1. The V gene's germline CDR1 is SGHAT and CDR2 FQNNGV. This CDR3 region has 14 residues. V was pared by 3 bases and J by 6 bases, with 7 bases of the junction left unmatched. The CDR3 region has the DNA TGTGCCAGCAGCTTTAGACAGGGTGGGGCTGAAGCTTTCTTT. The encoded protein is CASSFRQGGAEAFF.

The chain combines TRBV4-1 with TRBJ1-1; D remains ambiguous. CDR1 is MGHRA, CDR2 YSYEKL, per germline. This CDR3 spans 14 amino acids. V was pared by 2 bases and J by 1 base, with 8 bases between. The CDR3, as DNA: TGCGCCAGCAGCCAACGACGGGGGAACACTGAAGCTTTCTTT. This codes for CASSQRRGNTEAFF.

This clonotype appeared many times. The chain uses TRBV5-5 and TRBJ2-7; D gene ambiguous. Trimming took off 0 bases at V and 2 bases at J, with 12 bases between the two ends. The V gene's germline CDR1 is SGHKS and CDR2 YYEKEE (reference sequence). This CDR3 comprises 15 residues. The CDR3, as DNA: TGTGCCAGCAGCTTGGCCGTTCAGCTGCCCTACGAGCAGTACTTC. Protein product: CASSLAVQLPYEQYF.

This clonotype has ten or more counts. The chain uses TRBV3-1 and TRBJ1-4; D gene uncertain. V lost 9 bases to trimming and J lost 4 bases, with 9 bases between them. Germline CDR1 is LGHDT and CDR2 is YNNKEL (reference sequence). This CDR3 contains 12 residues. The CDR3 region has the DNA TGTGCCAGTACGGGAGGTAATGAAAAACTGTTTTTT. Translating gives CASTGGNEKLFF.

On this clonotype: A much larger clone lies a single base off, so this may be a read error. The gene calls are TRBV7-2 and TRBJ2-7, with unresolved D. The CDR3 consists of 11 residues. V lost 2 bases and J lost 6, with 5 bases in between. Germline V gene data show CDR1 as SGHTA and CDR2 as FQGNSA. The CDR3 DNA is TGTGCCAGCAGCTTATACTGCGAGCAGTACTTC. Translated, it gives CASSLYCEQYF.

This clonotype was seen ten or more times. The J gene is TRBJ1-1, the V gene TRBV20-1; no definite D call. The CDR3 is made up of 12 amino acids. Trimming took 3 bases from V and 3 from J, leaving 8 bases between them. From germline, CDR1 is DFQATT and CDR2 SNEGSKA (reference sequence). CDR3 nucleotides: TGCAGTGCTAGTGGACCGGACACTGAAGCTTTCTTT. Its protein is CSASGPDTEAFF.

This chain connects TRBV4-1 to TRBJ1-3, with D maybe TRBD1 (6 bases). The germline V and J ends were trimmed by 0 bases and 1 base, with 7 bases remaining between them. The CDR3 has 15 amino acids. In germline, CDR1 is MGHRA, CDR2 YSYEKL. The CDR3 loop is CASSQDQGSGNTIYF. In DNA form, the CDR3 reads TGCGCCAGCAGCCAAGATCAGGGGTCTGGAAACACCATATATTTT.

The rearrangement joins TRBV28 to TRBJ2-3; 13 bases are shared with TRBD2. The CDR3 is made up of 17 amino acids. V was clipped by 4 bases and J by 4 bases; unmatched bases: 8. Germline loops: CDR1 MDHEN, CDR2 SYDVKM. CDR3: CASSSRTSGSSADTQYF. The CDR3 DNA sequence: TGTGCCAGCAGTTCGCGGACTAGCGGGAGTTCCGCAGATACGCAGTATTTT.

This clonotype was recorded at least ten times. V and J are TRBV7-6 and TRBJ2-3; 13 nucleotides agree with TRBD2. V dropped 5 bases and J dropped 0; count of bases not matched to a gene: 5. The CDR3 runs 17 residues. Germline V gives CDR1 SGHVS, CDR2 FNYEAQ. The CDR3 DNA is TGTGCCAGCAGCCGTGGGACTAGCGGGACTAGCACAGATACGCAGTATTTT. Translation gives CASSRGTSGTSTDTQYF.

This clonotype was observed a few times. V is TRBV30 and J is TRBJ1-6, with D possibly being TRBD1 (6 bases). V was clipped by 2 bases and J by 8 bases, with 13 bases between them. Germline CDR1 is GTSNPN and CDR2 is SVGIG (reference sequence). The CDR3 runs to 14 residues. In nucleotides, the CDR3 is TGTGCCTGGAGTTGGGGGCCCCGGGATTCACCCCTCCACTTT. Amino acids: CAWSWGPRDSPLHF.

At least ten counts were recorded for this clonotype. The chain recombines TRBV13 with TRBJ1-1; possibly TRBD1 for D (6 bases). The ends were cut back, 4 bases at V and 6 bases at J, with 12 bases in the middle. The CDR3 loop spans 13 amino acids. From germline, CDR1 is PRHDT and CDR2 FYEKMQ (reference sequence). In DNA, the CDR3 is TGTGCCAGCAGCTCAACAGGGATCTCTGAAGCTTTCTTT. It yields the protein CASSSTGISEAFF.

This clonotype appeared many times. This chain links TRBV11-2 with TRBJ2-7; 7 bases agree with TRBD2. CDR1 is SGHAT, CDR2 FQNNGV, per germline. The V segment lost 1 base and the J segment 2 bases; nucleotides outside the gene matches: 5. This CDR3 contains 15 residues. The CDR3 coding sequence is TGTGCCAGCAGCTTAGTCCGCCGGGGGGCCTACGAGCAGTACTTC. Its translation is CASSLVRRGAYEQYF.

This clonotype has a count of ten or more. The genes are TRBV2 and TRBJ2-3; TRBD2 matches 14 bases. In germline, CDR1 is SNHLY, CDR2 FYNNEI. CDR3 length equals 15 residues. V dropped 7 bases and J dropped 4; count of bases not matched to a gene: 4. The CDR3 protein is CASKLTSGRADTQYF. The CDR3 DNA is TGTGCCAGCAAACTGACTAGCGGGAGGGCAGATACGCAGTATTTT. Filled out from reference TRBV2 and TRBJ2-3, the complete variable domain reads EPEVTQTPSHQVTQMGQEVILRCVPISNHLYFYWYRQILGQKVEFLVSFYNNEISEKSEIFDDQFSVERPDGSNFTLKIRSTKLEDSAMYFCASKLTSGRADTQYFGPGTRLTVL.

This clonotype showed up just a few times. V is TRBV20-1 and J is TRBJ1-6; 10 nucleotides line up with TRBD1. The junction had 7 bases not matched to a gene; V was cut back by 3 bases and J by 8 bases. The germline gives CDR1 DFQATT, CDR2 SNEGSKA (reference sequence). The CDR3 sequence is 15 residues long. The CDR3 DNA is TGCAGTGCTAGCCCGAGGGACAGGGGTTATTCACCCCTCCACTTT. Its protein product is CSASPRDRGYSPLHF.

This clonotype was counted a few times. The CDR3, as DNA: TGTGCCACCAGCACTACCTACAGGGCCACCGGGGAGCTGTTTTTT. Protein sequence: CATSTTYRATGELFF. This chain connects TRBV15 to TRBJ2-2; D perhaps matches TRBD1 (6 bases). From germline, CDR1 is LNHNV and CDR2 YYDKDF (reference sequence). There are 15 residues in the CDR3. V was shortened by 4 bases and J by 4 bases, with 13 bases between the two germline ends.

The rearrangement joins TRBV6-7 to TRBJ1-1; D is ambiguous. TRBV6-7 carries the ORF label, with uncertain function. The germline V and J ends were trimmed by 4 bases and 1 base, with 19 bases remaining between them. The CDR3 length is 17 residues. The CDR3 sequence: CASSFSYGETENTEAFF. The CDR3 DNA is TGTGCCAGCAGTTTCTCTTATGGGGAAACGGAGAACACTGAAGCTTTCTTT.

This clonotype was seen repeatedly, ten times or more. The V call is TRBV18, the J call TRBJ2-1; D is ambiguous. Trimming shortened V by 0 bases and J by 7 bases, and 4 bases separated the two germline ends. Germline-derived CDR1 and CDR2 are KGHSH and LQKENI. This CDR3 comprises 12 residues. The chain's CDR3 is CASSPPGNEQFF. The CDR3 DNA follows: TGTGCCAGCTCACCACCCGGGAATGAGCAGTTCTTC.

This clonotype was seen a handful of times. V usage is TRBV24-1 and J usage is TRBJ2-3; 9 positions agree with TRBD1. Trimming took 3 bases from V and 10 from J; bases not matched to a gene: 19. The CDR3 has 18 residues. The germline CDR1 and CDR2 sequences are KGHDR and SFDVKD. CDR3 region: CATSDPKPQGAKLWAQYF. The CDR3 DNA reads TGTGCCACCAGTGATCCAAAACCACAGGGGGCCAAACTGTGGGCGCAGTATTTT.

This clonotype was seen ten or more times. The rearrangement joins TRBV5-1 to TRBJ2-7, with 8 bases matching TRBD2. This CDR3 region has 15 residues. Germline V gives CDR1 SGHRS, CDR2 YFSETQ. V trimming: 5 bases; J trimming: 1 base; junction bases outside the gene matches: 8. The CDR3 here is CASRHKLAESYEQYF. In DNA, the CDR3 is TGCGCCAGCAGGCACAAACTAGCGGAGTCCTACGAGCAGTACTTC.

This clonotype came up many times. The rearrangement links TRBV28 to TRBJ2-5; tentatively, D is TRBD1 (5 bases). CDR1 is MDHEN and CDR2 is SYDVKM in the germline V gene. The CDR3 is made up of 15 amino acids. Deletions cut 3 bases from V and 2 bases from J, with 13 bases between. CDR3 in amino acids: CASSLEGALQETQYF. The CDR3 DNA sequence: TGTGCCAGCAGTTTGGAAGGGGCCCTACAAGAGACCCAGTACTTC.

This clonotype was recorded at least ten times. The CDR3 reads CASSLLALTDTQYF. CDR3 in DNA: TGTGCCAGCAGTTTACTAGCTCTCACAGATACGCAGTATTTT. The gene calls are TRBV27 and TRBJ2-3; D might be TRBD2 (5 bases). The CDR3 has 14 residues. Trimming took 2 bases from V and 2 from J, leaving 8 bases between them. The germline V gene has CDR1 MNHEY and CDR2 SMNVEV (reference sequence).

This clonotype was detected once. The chain recombines TRBV2 with TRBJ2-7; 11 bases are shared with TRBD2. The J segment lost 3 bases and the V segment lost 10 bases, leaving 11 bases of the junction unmatched. This CDR3 comprises 15 residues. The germline gives CDR1 SNHLY, CDR2 FYNNEI. CDR3 DNA: TGTGCCACCTTAATGACCGGGACTAGCGGCTACGAGCAGTACTTC. Protein sequence: CATLMTGTSGYEQYF.

The chain joins TRBV19 to TRBJ2-1, with D possibly matching TRBD2 (7 bases). Germline assignment: CDR1 LNHDA and CDR2 SQIVND (reference sequence). Trimming removed 1 base at V and 6 bases at J, with 10 bases between. This CDR3 has 14 residues. Here the CDR3 DNA reads TGTGCCAGTAGTATAGTAGGGGGGGGCAATGAGCAGTTCTTC. Amino acids: CASSIVGGGNEQFF. Full variable domain (outside the CDR3, taken from reference TRBV19 and TRBJ2-1): DGGITQSPKYLFRKEGQNVTLSCEQNLNHDAMYWYRQDPGQGLRLIYYSQIVNDFQKGDIAEGYSVSREKKESFPLTVTSAQKNPTAFYLCASSIVGGGNEQFFGPGTRLTVL.

The chain recombines TRBV9 with TRBJ2-7; the D is unclear. Germline loops: CDR1 SGDLS, CDR2 YYNGEE. This CDR3 is built from 12 residues. V lost 0 bases to trimming and J lost 5 bases, with 6 bases between them. The CDR3 protein is CASSVAFDEQYF. CDR3 in DNA: TGTGCCAGCAGCGTAGCTTTCGACGAGCAGTACTTC.

This clonotype was observed many times. J is TRBJ1-1 and V is TRBV5-1; D is unclear. The CDR3 loop spans 14 amino acids. Germline values: CDR1 SGHRS, CDR2 YFSETQ. Between the trimmed V and J ends, which lost 4 bases and 1 base, there was a span of 11 bases. The CDR3 bases are TGCGCCAGCAGCGTAGGAGGGCAGAACACTGAAGCTTTCTTT. Encoded protein: CASSVGGQNTEAFF.

This clonotype was detected many times. V and J are TRBV28 and TRBJ1-5; D is perhaps TRBD1 (5 bases). The CDR3 totals 15 residues. With 5 bases removed from V and 4 bases from J, the gap between germline ends came to 15 bases. Germline lookup yields CDR1 MDHEN and CDR2 SYDVKM. CDR3 coding DNA: TGTGCCAGCAGTGAACGGCAGGGATTTAATCAGCCCCAGCATTTT. Translation: CASSERQGFNQPQHF.

This clonotype has a count of ten or more. The gene calls are TRBV12-3 or TRBV12-4 and TRBJ1-1; 8 nucleotides line up with TRBD1. The CDR3 is 16 amino acids. The ends lost 6 bases at V and 0 bases at J; junction bases unmatched: 9. In DNA, the CDR3 is TGTGCCAGCAGCCGTCGGACAGGGCCCCTGAACACTGAAGCTTTCTTT. Translating it yields CASSRRTGPLNTEAFF.